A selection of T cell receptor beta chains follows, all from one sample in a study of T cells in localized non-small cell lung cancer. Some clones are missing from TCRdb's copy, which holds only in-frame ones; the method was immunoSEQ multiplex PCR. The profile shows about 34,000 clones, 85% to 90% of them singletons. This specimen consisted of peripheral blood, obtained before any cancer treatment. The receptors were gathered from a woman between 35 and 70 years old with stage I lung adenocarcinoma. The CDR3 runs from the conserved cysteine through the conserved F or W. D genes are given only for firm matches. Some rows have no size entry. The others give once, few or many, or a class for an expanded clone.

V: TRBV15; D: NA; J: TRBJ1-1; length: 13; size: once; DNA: TGTGCCACCAGCAGAGGGGTGAACACTGAAGCTTTCTTT; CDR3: CATSRGVNTEAFF
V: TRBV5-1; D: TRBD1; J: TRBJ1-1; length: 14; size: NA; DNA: TGCGCCAGCAGCCCCTGGACAGGGAACACTGAAGCTTTCTTT; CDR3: CASSPWTGNTEAFF
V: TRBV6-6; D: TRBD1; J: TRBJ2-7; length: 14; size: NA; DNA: TGTGCCAGCAGTTACGGGGGCAGGGGGTATGAGCAGTACTTC; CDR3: CASSYGGRGYEQYF
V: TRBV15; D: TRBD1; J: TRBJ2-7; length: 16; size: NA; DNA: TGTGCCACCAGCAGAGCAAGACAGGGTAGGTCCTACGAGCAGTACTTC; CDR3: CATSRARQGRSYEQYF
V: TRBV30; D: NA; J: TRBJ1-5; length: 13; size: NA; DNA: TGTGCCTGGAGTCGGAATAGCAATCAGCCCCAGCATTTT; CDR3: CAWSRNSNQPQHF
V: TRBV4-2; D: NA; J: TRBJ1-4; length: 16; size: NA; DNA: TGTGCCAGCAGCCAAGAACAGGGTTTAGTGAATGGAAAACTGTTTTTT; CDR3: CASSQEQGLVNGKLFF
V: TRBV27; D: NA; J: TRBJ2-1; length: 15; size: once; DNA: TGTGCCAGCAGTGTTTCAGTAGGCTCCTACAATGAGCAGTTCTTC; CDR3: CASSVSVGSYNEQFF
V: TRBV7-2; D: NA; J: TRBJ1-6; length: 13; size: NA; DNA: TGTGCCAGCAGCTTAGCCGGGGGTTCACCCCTCCACTTT; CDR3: CASSLAGGSPLHF
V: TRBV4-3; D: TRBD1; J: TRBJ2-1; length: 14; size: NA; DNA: TGCGCCAGCAGCCGGACAGGGGTGGGCCATGAGCAGTTCTTC; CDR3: CASSRTGVGHEQFF
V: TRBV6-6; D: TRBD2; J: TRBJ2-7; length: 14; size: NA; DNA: TGTGCCAGCAACCCGACGGGGGGTACCTACGAGCAGTACTTC; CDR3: CASNPTGGTYEQYF
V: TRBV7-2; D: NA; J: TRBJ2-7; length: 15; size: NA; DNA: TGTGCCAGCAGCTTAACAGTCATAGGCTCCTACGAGCAGTACTTC; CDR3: CASSLTVIGSYEQYF
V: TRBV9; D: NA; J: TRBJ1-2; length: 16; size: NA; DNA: TGTGCCAGCAGCCCCCGGTTAGGCAGGGGAAACTATGGCTACACCTTC; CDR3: CASSPRLGRGNYGYTF
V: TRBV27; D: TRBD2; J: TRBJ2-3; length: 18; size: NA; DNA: TGTGCCAGCAGTCAGGGACTAGCGGGGGGGCCCGGCACAGATACGCAGTATTTT; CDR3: CASSQGLAGGPGTDTQYF
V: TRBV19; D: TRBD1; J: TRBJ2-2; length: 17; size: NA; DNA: TGTGCCAGTAGTATAGGAGGGACAGGGGTTAACACCGGGGAGCTGTTTTTT; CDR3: CASSIGGTGVNTGELFF